This T cell receptor beta chain was found in a study of blood T cell repertoires in COVID-19. The ends were cut back, 3 bases at V and 4 bases at J, with 10 bases in the middle. From germline, CDR1 is MDHEN and CDR2 SYDVKM. The CDR3 contains 13 residues. Produced via immunoSEQ multiplex PCR; TCRdb's table is partial and in-frame only. The data contain about 170,000 clones, roughly 86% of them singletons. The sequence was collected from a man aged 65 to 85 with acute or convalescent COVID-19. The rearrangement joins TRBV28 to TRBJ2-7, with D possibly matching TRBD1 (6 bases). The specimen sequenced was peripheral blood. In DNA form, the CDR3 reads TGTGCCAGCAGTTTGTATACAGGGTACGAGCAGTACTTC. It is translated as CASSLYTGYEQYF.